This T cell receptor beta chain was observed in a study of graft-versus-host responses after intestinal transplantation. Whole-study context: All of the recipients had induction that used anti-thymocyte globulin, then tacrolimus and steroids for 2 to 3 years.

Turning to this clone: Antigen unknown.

Study-wide findings and caveats: Detection of GvH clones occurred in recipient marrow, and some had their first appearance in ileum or blood. Allografts of patients with graft-donor T cell macrochimerism showed high graft-versus-host to host-versus-graft clone ratios.

The CDR3 is 13 amino acids. V was shortened by 6 bases and J by 5 bases, with 13 bases between the two germline ends. CDR1 is MDHEN and CDR2 is SYDVKM in the germline V gene. Repertoires were generated with immunoSEQ multiplex PCR, while TCRdb's copy carries only in-frame clones and drops some. The sample carries more than 65,000 clones, nearly 85% recorded once. The TCR comes from a human donor who was the organ donor for an intestinal transplant. The source was unstimulated CD4+ T cells sorted from spleen or lymph node cells, collected before transplant. The rearrangement joins TRBV28 to TRBJ1-1; D gene ambiguous. The CDR3 region is CASSLPGRTEAFF. DNA for the CDR3: TGTGCCAGCAGCCTACCCGGGAGAACTGAAGCTTTCTTT.